The 22 T cell receptor beta chains reported below all come from one sample, sequenced in a study of cytomegalovirus exposure and HLA in healthy donors. PCR primers comprised 60 Vbeta and 13 Jbeta primers. The protocol was immunoSEQ multiplex PCR, while the TCRdb copy is restricted to in-frame clones and leaves out a portion. This table lists roughly 42,000 clones. The specimen was PBMCs. Every receptor here comes from a man in his thirties or forties in good health and CMV-seronegative.

The chain is built from TRBV4-1 and TRBJ2-1, with a tentative D call TRBD2 (6 bases). The CDR3 covers 15 residues. V was trimmed by 4 bases and J by 8 bases, leaving 18 bases between them. CDR1 is MGHRA, CDR2 YSYEKL, per germline. CDR3 DNA sequence: TGCGCCAGCAGCCTCACTAGCACTTACAACCATGAGCAGTTCTTC. It specifies CASSLTSTYNHEQFF.

The chain is built from TRBV6-4 and TRBJ1-1, with TRBD1 identical over 9 bases. The junction had 6 bases not matched to a gene; V was cut back by 6 bases and J by 7 bases. Germline V gene data show CDR1 as MRHNA and CDR2 as SNTAGT. The CDR3 is 13 amino acids. The CDR3 region has the DNA TGTGCCAGCAGCGCCCAGGACAGGGGTGAAGCTTTCTTT. It codes for CASSAQDRGEAFF.

The V and J genes are TRBV7-9 and TRBJ1-1, with D perhaps matching TRBD1 (5 bases). The CDR3 consists of 13 residues. Germline V gene sequence: CDR1 SEHNR, CDR2 FQNEAQ (reference sequence). Trimming pared 8 bases from V and 4 bases from J, leaving 14 bases between. CDR3 sequence reads: CASSGGFFTEAFF. Here the CDR3 DNA reads TGTGCCAGCTCCGGGGGGTTTTTCACTGAAGCTTTCTTT.

This chain's CDR3 is CASSFGGADGYTF. The CDR3 nucleotides read TGTGCCAGCAGTTTTGGGGGGGCTGATGGCTACACCTTC. This chain joins TRBV27 and TRBJ1-2; the D gene is possibly TRBD1 (6 bases). The CDR3 has 13 residues. With 3 bases removed from V and 6 bases from J, the gap between germline ends came to 11 bases. Germline V CDR1 and CDR2: MNHEY, SMNVEV (reference sequence).

This rearrangement joins TRBV6-5 to TRBJ1-3; D is ambiguous. V was shortened by 0 bases and J by 2 bases, with 11 bases between the two germline ends. Germline lookup yields CDR1 MNHEY and CDR2 SVGAGI. The CDR3 has 16 residues. Written as DNA, the CDR3 is TGTGCCAGCAGTTACTCGCGAGGGTCCCCTGGAAACACCATATATTTT. Translating gives CASSYSRGSPGNTIYF.

This chain connects TRBV29-1 to TRBJ2-7, with 7 bases identical to TRBD2. Germline CDR1 SQVTM, CDR2 ANQGSEA. Trimming removed 5 bases from V and 6 bases from J; junction bases left unmatched: 10. This CDR3 contains 13 residues. CDR3 nucleotide sequence: TGCAGCGTTTGGGACTACCCCTCGGGCGAGCAGTACTTC. Translation: CSVWDYPSGEQYF.

The gene calls are TRBV9 and TRBJ2-5, with D possibly matching TRBD1 (5 bases). Trimming took off 0 bases at V and 7 bases at J, with 10 bases between the two ends. Germline CDR1 SGDLS, CDR2 YYNGEE. The CDR3 is made up of 13 amino acids. CDR3 residues: CASSVEPTGTQYF. Written as DNA, the CDR3 is TGTGCCAGCAGCGTAGAGCCTACAGGGACCCAGTACTTC.

The chain combines TRBV6-4 with TRBJ2-3, with 10 bases lining up with TRBD1. Germline values: CDR1 MRHNA, CDR2 SNTAGT. V was pared by 0 bases and J by 4 bases, with 1 base of the junction left unmatched. The CDR3 has 15 amino acids. The CDR3 region has the DNA TGTGCCAGCAGTGACTCGACAGGGGGCGCAGATACGCAGTATTTT. Its protein is CASSDSTGGADTQYF.

The chain carries TRBV9 and TRBJ1-1; D perhaps matches TRBD1 (5 bases). This CDR3 contains 16 residues. Trimming stripped 0 bases from V and 5 bases from J, with 17 bases between. Germline lookup yields CDR1 SGDLS and CDR2 YYNGEE. CDR3: CASSVATGQGRTEAFF. Written as DNA, the CDR3 is TGTGCCAGCAGCGTAGCTACTGGTCAGGGAAGGACTGAAGCTTTCTTT.

The chain links TRBV19 to TRBJ1-1, with a weak D call TRBD1 (6 bases). CDR3 length: 15 residues. V lost 1 base and J 5 bases, leaving 14 bases between the germline ends. The germline V gene encodes CDR1 LNHDA and CDR2 SQIVND (reference sequence). The CDR3 reads CASSIVGGQGTEAFF. CDR3 DNA: TGTGCCAGTAGTATAGTAGGGGGTCAGGGGACTGAAGCTTTCTTT.

This sequence joins TRBV7-2 and TRBJ1-5, with D possibly being TRBD1 (5 bases). The CDR3 length is 15 residues. Germline-derived CDR1 and CDR2 are SGHTA and FQGNSA. The ends were cut back, 3 bases at V and 7 bases at J, with 16 bases in the middle. CDR3 in DNA: TGTGCCAGCAGCTTTATGGGGGGATTAGGGCAGCCCCAGCATTTT. Translation gives CASSFMGGLGQPQHF.

The genes are TRBV6-1 and TRBJ1-5; D perhaps matches TRBD1 (5 bases). CDR1 is MNHNS and CDR2 is SASEGT in the germline V gene. Between the trimmed V and J ends, which lost 4 bases and 4 bases, there was a span of 8 bases. CDR3 length equals 13 residues. CDR3 DNA sequence: TGTGCCAGCAGTGGACAGCTTAATCAGCCCCAGCATTTT. It codes for CASSGQLNQPQHF.

The chain links TRBV7-2 to TRBJ2-7; D unclear. Germline loops: CDR1 SGHTA, CDR2 FQGNSA. V was cut by 8 bases and J by 0 bases, with 8 bases left in between. This CDR3 region has 12 residues. The CDR3 spells CASGLSSYEQYF. The DNA of the CDR3 is TGTGCCAGCGGTCTAAGCTCCTACGAGCAGTACTTC.

The rearrangement links TRBV25-1 to TRBJ1-4, with 10 bases identical to TRBD1. The CDR3 runs 14 residues. Germline assignment: CDR1 MGHDK and CDR2 SYGVNS. J was trimmed by 8 bases and V by 4 bases; bases with no gene match: 4. The CDR3 bases are TGTGCCAGCAGTGGACAGGGGGCTTTCGAAAAACTGTTTTTT. It translates to CASSGQGAFEKLFF. The variable domain in full, with the rest retrieved from reference TRBV25-1 and TRBJ1-4, is EADIYQTPRYLVIGTGKKITLECSQTMGHDKMYWYQQDPGMELHLIHYSYGVNSTEKGDLSSESTVSRIRTEHFPLTLESARPSHTSQYLCASSGQGAFEKLFFGSGTQLSVL.

The V and J genes are TRBV6-5 and TRBJ2-1; TRBD1 is a possible D gene (5 bases). CDR1 and CDR2 (germline): MNHEY, SVGAGI. The CDR3 length is 15 residues. Trimming took off 0 bases at V and 5 bases at J, with 11 bases between the two ends. The CDR3 nucleotides read TGTGCCAGCAGTTACTCCTTGGGGCCCGACAATGAGCAGTTCTTC. Protein sequence: CASSYSLGPDNEQFF.

This chain links TRBV6-5 with TRBJ2-5, with a weak D call TRBD2 (6 bases). The CDR3 is made up of 14 amino acids. V was cut by 1 base and J by 5 bases, with 11 bases left in between. From germline, CDR1 is MNHEY and CDR2 SVGAGI. For the CDR3, the DNA is TGTGCCAGCAGTTACTTGGGCGGAGGGGAGACCCAGTACTTC. It codes for CASSYLGGGETQYF.

The chain joins TRBV9 to TRBJ1-5, with D unclear. CDR3 length: 13 amino acids. Germline lookup yields CDR1 SGDLS and CDR2 YYNGEE. V was clipped by 4 bases and J by 6 bases, with 11 bases between them. CDR3 loop: CASSSSPGQPQHF. DNA for the CDR3: TGTGCCAGCAGCTCTTCCCCGGGTCAGCCCCAGCATTTT.

The chain combines TRBV6-6 with TRBJ2-5, with 9 bases lining up with TRBD1. Germline CDR1 reads MNHNY; CDR2 reads SVGAGI (reference sequence). The V and J ends lost 5 bases and 5 bases, in that order; junction bases with no gene match: 9. The CDR3 loop spans 15 amino acids. CDR3 amino acids: CASSIPTGGGETQYF. In DNA form, the CDR3 reads TGTGCCAGCAGTATTCCGACAGGGGGTGGTGAGACCCAGTACTTC.

This chain joins TRBV29-1 and TRBJ1-1; D call uncertain. V was clipped by 0 bases and J by 5 bases, with 7 bases between them. Germline V gene sequence: CDR1 SQVTM, CDR2 ANQGSEA. The CDR3 contains 12 residues. The CDR3: CSVEDRTTEAFF. CDR3 nucleotides: TGCAGCGTTGAAGATAGAACGACTGAAGCTTTCTTT.

The chain links TRBV6-5 to TRBJ2-7; 10 positions match TRBD1. With V trimmed by 7 bases and J by 4 bases, 4 bases remained unmatched. CDR3 length: 13 residues. CDR1 MNHEY and CDR2 SVGAGI come from the germline V gene. In nucleotides, the CDR3 is TGTGCCAGCAAGACAGGGGGCGATTACGAGCAGTACTTC. Translation gives CASKTGGDYEQYF.

The chain couples TRBV4-3 to TRBJ1-1; D unresolved. CDR3 length equals 18 residues. V shed 5 bases and J shed 5 bases, with 27 bases lying between them. Looked up from germline, CDR1 is LGHNA and CDR2 is YSLEER. CDR3 protein: CASSTHTSGLYPGTEAFF. The CDR3 nucleotides read TGCGCCAGCAGCACACATACCTCGGGCCTCTACCCGGGAACTGAAGCTTTCTTT.

The chain uses TRBV29-1 and TRBJ2-1, with a weak D call TRBD1 (5 bases). Germline V gene sequence: CDR1 SQVTM, CDR2 ANQGSEA. Trimming took 7 bases from V and 9 from J, leaving 16 bases between them. CDR3 length: 12 amino acids. CDR3 nucleotides: TGCAGCGGAAAGGGGTTGAACGGTGAGCAGTTCTTC. Translated, it gives CSGKGLNGEQFF.